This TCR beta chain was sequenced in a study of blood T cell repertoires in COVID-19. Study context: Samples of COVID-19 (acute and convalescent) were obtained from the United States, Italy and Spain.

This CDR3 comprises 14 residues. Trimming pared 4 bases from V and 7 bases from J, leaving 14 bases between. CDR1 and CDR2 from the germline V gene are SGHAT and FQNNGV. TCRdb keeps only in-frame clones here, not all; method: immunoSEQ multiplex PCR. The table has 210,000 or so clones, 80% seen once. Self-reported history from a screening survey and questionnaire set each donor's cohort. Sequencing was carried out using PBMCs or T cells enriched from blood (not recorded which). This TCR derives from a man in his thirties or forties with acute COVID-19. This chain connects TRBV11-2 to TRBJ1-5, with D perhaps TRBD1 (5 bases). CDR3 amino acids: CASSWGPKGQPQHF. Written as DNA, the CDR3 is TGTGCCAGCAGCTGGGGCCCTAAGGGACAGCCCCAGCATTTT.